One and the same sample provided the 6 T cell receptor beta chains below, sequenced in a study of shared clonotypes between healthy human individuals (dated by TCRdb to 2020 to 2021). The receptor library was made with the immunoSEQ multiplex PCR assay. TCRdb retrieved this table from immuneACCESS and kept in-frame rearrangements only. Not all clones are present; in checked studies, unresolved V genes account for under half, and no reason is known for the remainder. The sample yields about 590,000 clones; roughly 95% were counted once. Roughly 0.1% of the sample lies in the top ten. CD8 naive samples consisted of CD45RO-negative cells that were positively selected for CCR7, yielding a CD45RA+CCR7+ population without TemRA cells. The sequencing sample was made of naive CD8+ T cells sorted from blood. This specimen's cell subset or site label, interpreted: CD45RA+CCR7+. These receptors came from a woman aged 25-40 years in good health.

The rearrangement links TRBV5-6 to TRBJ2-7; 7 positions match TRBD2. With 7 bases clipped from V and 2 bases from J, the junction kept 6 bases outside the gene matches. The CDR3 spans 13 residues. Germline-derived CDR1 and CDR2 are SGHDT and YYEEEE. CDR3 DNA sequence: TGTGCCAGCCGTCTAGCGGAGGCCTACGAGCAGTACTTC. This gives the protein CASRLAEAYEQYF.

CDR3 region: CSVEGWFGANVLTF. CDR3 DNA: TGCAGCGTTGAGGGTTGGTTTGGGGCCAACGTCCTGACTTTC. This rearrangement joins TRBV29-1 to TRBJ2-6; no firm D call. The CDR3 totals 14 residues. The V gene lost 3 bases and the J gene lost 3 bases, with 9 bases spanning the gap. From germline, CDR1 is SQVTM and CDR2 ANQGSEA.

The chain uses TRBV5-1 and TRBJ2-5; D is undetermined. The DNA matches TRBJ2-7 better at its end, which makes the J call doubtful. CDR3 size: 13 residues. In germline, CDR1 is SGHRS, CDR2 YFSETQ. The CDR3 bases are TGCGCCAGCAGATTCGGAGATTCCTACGAGCAGTACTTC. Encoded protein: CASRFGDSYEQYF.

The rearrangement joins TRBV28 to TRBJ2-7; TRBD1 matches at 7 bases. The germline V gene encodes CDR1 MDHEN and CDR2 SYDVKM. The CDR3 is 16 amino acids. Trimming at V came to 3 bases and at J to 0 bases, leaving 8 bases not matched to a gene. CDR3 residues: CASSFIGTASSYEQYF. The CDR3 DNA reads TGTGCCAGCAGTTTCATAGGGACAGCCAGCTCCTACGAGCAGTACTTC.

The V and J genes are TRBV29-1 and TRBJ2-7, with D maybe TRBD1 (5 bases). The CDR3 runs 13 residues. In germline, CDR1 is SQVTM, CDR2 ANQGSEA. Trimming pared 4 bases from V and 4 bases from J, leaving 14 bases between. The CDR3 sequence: CSVVAGSYYEQYF. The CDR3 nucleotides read TGCAGCGTTGTGGCAGGGTCATATTACGAGCAGTACTTC.

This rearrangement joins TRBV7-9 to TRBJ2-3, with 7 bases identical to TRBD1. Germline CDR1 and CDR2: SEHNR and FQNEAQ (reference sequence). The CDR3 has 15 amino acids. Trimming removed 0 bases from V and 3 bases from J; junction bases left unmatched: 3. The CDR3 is CASSLAQGLTDTQYF. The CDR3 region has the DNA TGTGCCAGCAGCTTAGCACAGGGGCTTACAGATACGCAGTATTTT.